A single sample is the source of the 22 T cell receptor beta chains below, sequenced in a study of T cells after yellow fever vaccination (dated by TCRdb to the late 2010s). The sample's treatment or condition label is to be understood as: live attenuated yellow fever vaccine strain. The library was produced with 5' RACE. TCRdb shows the sequencer as Illumina NovaSeq 6000. TCRdb took the public reads, trimmed them with fastp at Q25, ran MiXCR for clone calling and kept in-frame beta chains. CDR3 protein sequences are deduplicated, and each keeps its most common genes and DNA. For this sample the table gives about 250,000 distinct CDR3 sequences, of which more than 3.5% were detected only once. The ten largest clones take up 15% to 20% of the sample. This material consisted of PBMCs, taken 15 days after the yellow fever booster vaccination. The receptors derive from a man younger than 35 who received the YFV17D yellow fever vaccine.

This clonotype was detected ten times or more. The rearrangement joins TRBV9 to TRBJ2-2; maybe TRBD2 (5 bases). The CDR3 totals 15 residues. Germline assignment: CDR1 SGDLS and CDR2 YYNGEE. V lost 2 bases and J lost 6, with 14 bases in between. The DNA for the CDR3 is TGTGCCAGCAGCGTTTACCCGGGAACGGCCGGGGAGCTGTTTTTT. This translates into CASSVYPGTAGELFF.

This clonotype was seen ten or more times. The rearrangement joins TRBV20-1 to TRBJ2-5, with D perhaps assigned TRBD1 or TRBD2 (5 bases each). Trimming pared 3 bases from V and 4 bases from J, leaving 15 bases between. This CDR3 region has 14 residues. Germline values: CDR1 DFQATT, CDR2 SNEGSKA (reference sequence). In DNA form, the CDR3 reads TGCAGTGCTAGGGGGACCTTTTTAAGAGAGACCCAGTACTTC. This codes for CSARGTFLRETQYF.

This clonotype has just a few counts. This chain joins TRBV5-4 and TRBJ2-2; a possible D gene is TRBD2 (5 bases). V lost 3 bases and J 5 bases, leaving 11 bases between the germline ends. The CDR3 runs to 14 residues. Germline lookup yields CDR1 SGHNT and CDR2 YYREEE (reference sequence). The CDR3 here is CASSSGSLTGELFF. The CDR3 nucleotides are TGTGCCAGCAGCTCGGGATCCTTAACCGGGGAGCTGTTTTTT.

This clonotype was picked up many times. The chain combines TRBV19 with TRBJ1-1, with TRBD1 matching 7 bases. J was trimmed by 0 bases and V by 4 bases; bases with no gene match: 8. The germline V gene has CDR1 LNHDA and CDR2 SQIVND (reference sequence). The CDR3 contains 16 residues. The CDR3 region has the DNA TGTGCCAGTAGTAAGCGGGACAGACGCATGAACACTGAAGCTTTCTTT. This sequence encodes CASSKRDRRMNTEAFF.

In its sample, this clonotype was seen many times. J is TRBJ2-3 and V is TRBV29-1; maybe TRBD1 (5 bases). Germline lookup yields CDR1 SQVTM and CDR2 ANQGSEA. The CDR3 totals 15 residues. Trimming took 3 bases from V and 4 from J, leaving 17 bases between them. This CDR3 reads CSVEGGQRVADTQYF. For the CDR3, the DNA is TGCAGCGTTGAGGGCGGACAAAGGGTTGCAGATACGCAGTATTTT.

In this sample, this clonotype turned up many times. The rearrangement links TRBV7-8 to TRBJ1-1; 10 bases map to TRBD1. CDR1 is SGHVS, CDR2 FQNEAQ, per germline. This CDR3 contains 16 residues. V shed 1 base and J 5 bases; nucleotides not matched to a gene: 7. The CDR3 sequence is CASSLEGWTGGTEAFF. The CDR3, as DNA: TGTGCCAGCAGCTTAGAGGGCTGGACAGGGGGAACTGAAGCTTTCTTT. Supplemented by reference TRBV7-8 and TRBJ1-1, the full variable domain reads GAGVSQSPRYKVAKRGQDVALRCDPISGHVSLFWYQQALGQGPEFLTYFQNEAQLDKSGLPSDRFFAERPEGSVSTLKIQRTQQEDSAVYLCASSLEGWTGGTEAFFGQGTRLTVV.

This clonotype was seen repeatedly, ten times or more. V and J are TRBV9 and TRBJ1-1, with D perhaps TRBD1 (5 bases). Trimming left V 4 bases short and J 0 bases short, with 13 bases between. Germline V gives CDR1 SGDLS, CDR2 YYNGEE. The CDR3 has 15 amino acids. CDR3 DNA: TGTGCCAGCAGCCCCAGTGGGGGGATGAACACTGAAGCTTTCTTT. It codes for CASSPSGGMNTEAFF.

This clonotype was detected many times. The rearrangement links TRBV4-3 to TRBJ2-1; 7 positions match TRBD1. From germline, CDR1 is LGHNA and CDR2 YSLEER. J lost 10 bases, V lost 1 base, and 16 bases had no gene match. The CDR3 sequence is 17 residues long. CDR3 coding DNA: TGCGCCAGCAGCCAAGGGCACCACAGGGGCGAAGGACTCGAGCAGTTCTTC. It translates to CASSQGHHRGEGLEQFF.

In this sample, this clonotype turned up many times. The CDR3 DNA follows: TGTGCCAGCACCCGGGAGGCCTATGAAAAACTGTTTTTT. Translation: CASTREAYEKLFF. The chain couples TRBV12-3 or TRBV12-4 to TRBJ1-4; no firm D call. The CDR3 spans 13 residues. The ends were cut back, 7 bases at V and 6 bases at J, with 12 bases in the middle.

At least ten counts were recorded for this clonotype. The genes are TRBV7-2 and TRBJ1-5; D is perhaps TRBD1 (5 bases). In germline, CDR1 is SGHTA, CDR2 FQGNSA. Trimming took 5 bases from V and 5 from J, leaving 19 bases between them. The CDR3 covers 16 residues. This CDR3 is CASSPVPGNIYQPQHF. DNA for the CDR3: TGTGCCAGCAGCCCCGTCCCAGGGAACATCTATCAGCCCCAGCATTTT.

This clonotype came up many times. V is TRBV6-5 and J is TRBJ1-5; D ambiguous. The V gene's germline CDR1 is MNHEY and CDR2 SVGAGI. With 6 bases removed from V and 0 bases from J, the gap between germline ends came to 6 bases. The CDR3 contains 13 residues. In DNA, the CDR3 is TGTGCCAGCAGGAGCTCTAGCAATCAGCCCCAGCATTTT. Translation gives CASRSSSNQPQHF.

This clonotype was picked up many times. V usage is TRBV4-1 and J usage is TRBJ1-2; D gene ambiguous. The CDR3 is 14 amino acids. Germline V CDR1 and CDR2: MGHRA, YSYEKL. Trimming left V 0 bases short and J 7 bases short, with 12 bases between. CDR3 coding DNA: TGCGCCAGCAGCCAAGAGCCCGAAACGAGTGGCTACACCTTC. Translation gives CASSQEPETSGYTF.

This clonotype was detected ten times or more. V gene TRBV6-1 combines with J gene TRBJ2-7; TRBD1 aligns across 7 bases. CDR3 size: 18 residues. V trimming: 6 bases; J trimming: 2 bases; junction bases outside the gene matches: 19. Germline V CDR1 and CDR2: MNHNS, SASEGT. CDR3 nucleotides: TGTGCCAGCAGCGAGGACAGGCCGTTTCTTCGATTCCCCTACGAGCAGTACGTC. This sequence encodes CASSEDRPFLRFPYEQYV.

This chain joins TRBV5-6 and TRBJ2-2, with 11 nucleotides matching TRBD1. The J segment lost 6 bases and the V segment lost 4 bases, leaving 8 bases of the junction unmatched. Looked up from germline, CDR1 is SGHDT and CDR2 is YYEEEE. The CDR3 contains 16 residues. The CDR3 DNA is TGTGCCAGCAGCCGCCTAGGACAGGGGGCGTCCGGGGAGCTGTTTTTT. Its protein product is CASSRLGQGASGELFF. The entire variable domain, with the rest obtained from reference TRBV5-6 and TRBJ2-2, is as follows: DAGVTQSPTHLIKTRGQQVTLRCSPKSGHDTVSWYQQALGQGPQFIFQYYEEEERQRGNFPDRFSGHQFPNYSSELNVNALLLGDSALYLCASSRLGQGASGELFFGEGSRLTVL.

This clonotype was seen ten or more times. This chain joins TRBV4-1 and TRBJ2-7; the match to TRBD2 covers 7 bases. CDR1 and CDR2 (germline): MGHRA, YSYEKL. V was clipped by 4 bases and J by 2 bases; unmatched bases: 14. There are 17 residues in the CDR3. The DNA for the CDR3 is TGCGCCAGCAGCCGCAGCAGGGAGGGGTTGAAGCCCTACGAGCAGTACTTC. Amino acid sequence: CASSRSREGLKPYEQYF.

This clonotype was detected many times. V usage is TRBV5-6 and J usage is TRBJ1-3; TRBD1 agrees at 7 bases. Per the germline V gene, CDR1 is SGHDT and CDR2 is YYEEEE. Unmatched junction bases numbered 5, after V lost 2 bases and J lost 0 bases. The CDR3 loop spans 16 amino acids. In DNA, the CDR3 is TGTGCCAGCAGCTTAGGGACAGAGGCCTCTGGAAACACCATATATTTT. It codes for CASSLGTEASGNTIYF.

This clonotype was counted at least ten times. The chain couples TRBV5-6 to TRBJ2-1, with TRBD2 matching over 11 bases. V was clipped by 0 bases and J by 4 bases; unmatched bases: 3. This CDR3 contains 16 residues. From germline, CDR1 is SGHDT and CDR2 YYEEEE. The CDR3 reads CASSLGGTSGYNEQFF. The CDR3 coding sequence is TGTGCCAGCAGCTTGGGAGGGACTAGCGGATACAATGAGCAGTTCTTC.

This clonotype was seen more than once but under ten times. The chain combines TRBV19 with TRBJ2-3; 8 bases line up with TRBD2. The CDR3 length is 14 residues. V trimming: 0 bases; J trimming: 6 bases; junction bases outside the gene matches: 2. Germline V gives CDR1 LNHDA, CDR2 SQIVND (reference sequence). This chain's CDR3 is CASSIDRGGDTQYF. The DNA for the CDR3 is TGTGCCAGTAGTATAGATCGGGGGGGGGATACGCAGTATTTT.

The rearrangement links TRBV30 to TRBJ1-5; D may be TRBD1 (5 bases). Germline CDR1 GTSNPN, CDR2 SVGIG (reference sequence). This CDR3 is built from 15 residues. The germline V and J ends were trimmed by 1 base and 4 bases, with 14 bases remaining between them. CDR3 loop: CAWSASWGFNQPQHF. DNA for the CDR3: TGTGCCTGGAGTGCTTCATGGGGCTTTAATCAGCCCCAGCATTTT.

Ten or more counts support this clonotype. The chain has TRBV20-1 and TRBJ1-1; 7 nucleotides align to TRBD1. Unmatched junction bases numbered 11, after V lost 6 bases and J lost 4 bases. The CDR3 runs to 14 residues. CDR1 and CDR2 from the germline V gene are DFQATT and SNEGSKA (reference sequence). The DNA for the CDR3 is TGCAGTGCCAGGGAAGGGGGCCGAAGCACTGAAGCTTTCTTT. Its protein is CSAREGGRSTEAFF.

This clonotype was observed many times. This sequence joins TRBV5-1 and TRBJ1-4, with TRBD1 matching 7 bases. The CDR3 length is 14 residues. Germline V CDR1 and CDR2: SGHRS, YFSETQ. Trimming removed 0 bases from V and 6 bases from J; junction bases left unmatched: 2. The DNA for the CDR3 is TGCGCCAGCAGCTTGGCCGGGACAGATGAAAAACTGTTTTTT. Amino acids: CASSLAGTDEKLFF.

This clonotype was detected many times. V usage is TRBV5-4 and J usage is TRBJ1-4, with TRBD1 matching over 9 bases. Germline CDR1 is SGHNT and CDR2 is YYREEE (reference sequence). This CDR3 has 15 residues. V was clipped by 4 bases and J by 8 bases; unmatched bases: 9. Written as DNA, the CDR3 is TGTGCCAGCAGCAGCGCGGGACAGGGTCCGGAAAAACTGTTTTTT. Translated, it gives CASSSAGQGPEKLFF.